The 16 T cell receptor beta chains below all came from one sample that was sequenced in a study of T cell repertoires in cytomegalovirus infection. MiXCR, applied by TCRdb to the reads, yields one record per CDR3 protein. The data show 150,000 to 200,000 distinct CDR3 sequences, approximately 15% seen once. Material for sequencing was PBMCs. These receptors were obtained from a human donor in good health (CMV status not recorded). Some clones in this sample may be carry-over from other donors' samples.

The chain uses TRBV30 and TRBJ2-1, with D perhaps TRBD2 (6 bases). The CDR3 extends over 13 amino acids. CDR1 and CDR2 from the germline V gene are GTSNPN and SVGIG (reference sequence). Trimming removed 2 bases at V and 9 bases at J, with 14 bases between. Here the CDR3 DNA reads TGTGCCTGGAGTCCTACTAGCACCGGTGAGCAGTTCTTC. As protein: CAWSPTSTGEQFF.

This clonotype was seen many times. The chain recombines TRBV20-1 with TRBJ1-5, with 7 positions matching TRBD1. The germline CDR1 and CDR2 sequences are DFQATT and SNEGSKA (reference sequence). This CDR3 is 14 amino acids long. V lost 5 bases to trimming and J lost 0 bases; unmatched junction nucleotides: 4. DNA for the CDR3: TGCAGTGCTTGGGACAGCCATAGCAATCAGCCCCAGCATTTT. As protein: CSAWDSHSNQPQHF.

This clonotype showed up many times. The V gene is TRBV2, the J gene TRBJ2-1; tentatively, D is TRBD1 (7 bases). This CDR3 region has 13 residues. Germline loops: CDR1 SNHLY, CDR2 FYNNEI. The ends were cut back, 8 bases at V and 10 bases at J, with 18 bases in the middle. The DNA of the CDR3 is TGTGCCAGCCAGGGGGAGGTCGCTGGGGAGCAGTTCTTC. It translates to CASQGEVAGEQFF. The entire variable domain, with the rest obtained from reference TRBV2 and TRBJ2-1, is as follows: EPEVTQTPSHQVTQMGQEVILRCVPISNHLYFYWYRQILGQKVEFLVSFYNNEISEKSEIFDDQFSVERPDGSNFTLKIRSTKLEDSAMYFCASQGEVAGEQFFGPGTRLTVL.

The V call is TRBV29-1, the J call TRBJ2-7; possible D gene TRBD1, 6 bases. The CDR3 length is 14 residues. Germline lookup yields CDR1 SQVTM and CDR2 ANQGSEA. V lost 4 bases to trimming and J lost 2 bases, with 15 bases between them. The CDR3 loop is CSVGGTGTTYEQYF. The CDR3 DNA follows: TGCAGCGTTGGGGGAACAGGGACCACCTACGAGCAGTACTTC.

In this sample, this clonotype turned up a few times. The genes are TRBV5-1 and TRBJ2-2; D perhaps matches TRBD1 (6 bases). The CDR3 length is 14 residues. V lost 0 bases and J lost 8, with 11 bases in between. Germline V gene sequence: CDR1 SGHRS, CDR2 YFSETQ. Here the CDR3 DNA reads TGCGCCAGCAGCTTGGCCAGGGGTGAAGGGGAGCTGTTTTTT. Translated, it gives CASSLARGEGELFF.

The gene calls are TRBV28 and TRBJ1-1; the D gene is possibly TRBD1 (5 bases). Trimming took 7 bases from V and 5 from J, leaving 20 bases between them. The CDR3 length is 15 residues. CDR1 and CDR2 from the germline V gene are MDHEN and SYDVKM. The chain's CDR3 is CASTWDSRARTEAFF. Here the CDR3 DNA reads TGTGCCAGCACCTGGGACTCCCGGGCAAGAACTGAAGCTTTCTTT. The complete variable domain, with remaining parts taken from reference TRBV28 and TRBJ1-1, reads DVKVTQSSRYLVKRTGEKVFLECVQDMDHENMFWYRQDPGLGLRLIYFSYDVKMKEKGDIPEGYSVSREKKERFSLILESASTNQTSMYLCASTWDSRARTEAFFGQGTRLTVV.

Many counts were recorded for this clonotype. Written as DNA, the CDR3 is TGTGCCAGCAGTTTACGGGAGGGCACTGAAGCTTTCTTT. It yields the protein CASSLREGTEAFF. The genes are TRBV12-3 or TRBV12-4 and TRBJ1-1; unclear D gene. CDR3 length equals 13 residues. Trimming took off 2 bases at V and 4 bases at J, with 8 bases between the two ends.

This clonotype was counted many times. The J gene is TRBJ2-2, the V gene TRBV7-2, with 7 positions matching TRBD1. The CDR3 is 15 amino acids. After removal of 1 base from V and 3 bases from J, the junction contained 2 bases not matched to a gene. Germline V lookup: CDR1 SGHTA, CDR2 FQGNSA. Here the CDR3 DNA reads TGTGCCAGCAGCTTAGGGCAGGGGGACACCGGGGAGCTGTTTTTT. It translates to CASSLGQGDTGELFF.

The chain joins TRBV5-1 to TRBJ1-1, with a tentative D call TRBD1 (6 bases). CDR3 length equals 14 residues. V was clipped by 2 bases and J by 5 bases, with 13 bases between them. CDR1 SGHRS and CDR2 YFSETQ come from the germline V gene. The chain's CDR3 is CASSFRGDGTEAFF. CDR3 nucleotides: TGCGCCAGCAGCTTCAGGGGAGACGGGACTGAAGCTTTCTTT.

The table lists this clonotype with many counts. The chain carries TRBV12-3 or TRBV12-4 and TRBJ1-2; D possibly corresponds to TRBD1 (5 bases). The V and J ends lost 5 bases and 7 bases respectively, with 14 bases between them. The CDR3 sequence is 13 residues long. DNA of the CDR3: TGTGCCAGCAGTGGGACTCCGGCGGGTGGCTACACCTTC. Protein product: CASSGTPAGGYTF.

Ten or more counts support this clonotype. The chain combines TRBV7-2 with TRBJ1-3; D ambiguous. This CDR3 has 13 residues. Germline-derived CDR1 and CDR2 are SGHTA and FQGNSA. The germline V and J ends were trimmed by 1 base and 1 base, with 2 bases remaining between them. The CDR3 region has the DNA TGTGCCAGCAGCTTAGGTTCTGGAAACACCATATATTTT. Its protein product is CASSLGSGNTIYF.

In the case of this clonotype: This may arise from a read error, as a much more abundant clone is one base away. The J gene is TRBJ2-2, the V gene TRBV28; D not certain. The CDR3 is made up of 15 amino acids. Germline values: CDR1 MDHEN, CDR2 SYDVKM. Trimming left V 3 bases short and J 1 base short, with 9 bases between. CDR3 in amino acids: CASSFATLNTGELFF. The CDR3 region has the DNA TGTGCCAGCAGTTTCGCCACGCTGAACACCGGGGAGCTGTTTTTT.

This clonotype was seen ten or more times. This sequence joins TRBV7-9 and TRBJ1-5, with D uncertain. The length of the CDR3 is 13 residues. Germline values: CDR1 SEHNR, CDR2 FQNEAQ (reference sequence). V was clipped by 1 base and J by 5 bases, with 6 bases between them. CDR3 residues: CASSLGRHQPQHF. CDR3 DNA: TGTGCCAGCAGCTTAGGTCGACATCAGCCCCAGCATTTT.

This clonotype was observed many times. The rearrangement uses TRBV6-2 or TRBV6-3 and TRBJ2-2, with TRBD1 as a possible D gene (5 bases). The CDR3 runs to 15 residues. V was pared by 2 bases and J by 1 base, with 8 bases between. In germline, CDR1 is MNHEY, CDR2 SVGEGT. DNA of the CDR3: TGTGCCAGCAGTTACGACAGCAGGAACACCGGGGAGCTGTTTTTT. It codes for CASSYDSRNTGELFF.

The gene calls are TRBV12-3 or TRBV12-4 and TRBJ1-1; 8 nucleotides match TRBD1. V lost 3 bases, J lost 5 bases, and 2 bases stayed unmatched. The CDR3 sequence is 13 residues long. The CDR3 bases are TGTGCCAGCAGTTTTCAGGGGGCAACTGAAGCTTTCTTT. It is translated as CASSFQGATEAFF.

V is TRBV20-1 and J is TRBJ2-4; TRBD2 agrees at 8 bases. V trimming: 0 bases; J trimming: 0 bases; junction bases outside the gene matches: 4. CDR3 size: 16 residues. CDR1 and CDR2 (germline): DFQATT, SNEGSKA (reference sequence). CDR3 amino acids: CSARDLREVAKNIQYF. CDR3 bases: TGCAGTGCTAGAGATTTGCGGGAGGTAGCCAAAAACATTCAGTACTTC.